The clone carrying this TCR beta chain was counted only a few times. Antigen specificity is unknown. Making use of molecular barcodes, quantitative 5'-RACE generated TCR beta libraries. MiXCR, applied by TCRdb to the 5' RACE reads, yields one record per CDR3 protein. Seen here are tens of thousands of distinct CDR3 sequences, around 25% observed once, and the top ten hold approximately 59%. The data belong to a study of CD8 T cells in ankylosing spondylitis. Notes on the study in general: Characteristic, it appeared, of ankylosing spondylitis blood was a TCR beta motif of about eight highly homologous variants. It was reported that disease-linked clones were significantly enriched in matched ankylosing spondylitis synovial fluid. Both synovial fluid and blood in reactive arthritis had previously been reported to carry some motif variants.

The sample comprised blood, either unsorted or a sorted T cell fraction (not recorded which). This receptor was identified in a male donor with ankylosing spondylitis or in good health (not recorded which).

The CDR3 here is CATSRDIGTNNEQFF. The CDR3 DNA reads TGTGCCACCAGCAGAGATATCGGGACGAACAATGAGCAGTTCTTC. The chain uses TRBV15 and TRBJ2-1; D could derive from TRBD1 or TRBD2 (5 bases each). Germline V gives CDR1 LNHNV, CDR2 YYDKDF (reference sequence). Trimming took 0 bases from V and 5 from J, leaving 11 bases between them. CDR3 length equals 15 residues.